This TCR beta chain was profiled in a study of blood T cell repertoires in COVID-19 (dated by TCRdb to about 2020). In the study overall: The collaborator samples originated in the United States, Italy and Spain and spanned the acute and convalescent phases of COVID-19. The samples were drawn from two sources: the first 160 participants of the ongoing ImmuneRACE study, and 1,254 subjects contributed by 6 global collaborators. The dataset comprised deeply sampled blood TCRbeta repertoires from subjects exposed to, actively infected with, or recovered from COVID-19. The material from the prospective study consisted of cDNA or gDNA derived from T cells, B-cell-depleted T cells, or PBMCs. Where available, HLA class I and class II types were obtained from metadata supplied by the sample provider rather than from assay-based typing. The sample metadata nearly always contained a de-identified subject ID, COVID-19 status, age in years and sex. The repertoires were made available in a free public database intended to serve as a resource for research on the immune response to SARS-CoV-2.

The CDR3 spans 16 residues, from the cysteine through the phenylalanine. The CDR3 DNA has 48 bases and is translated from base 1. CDR1 MDHEN and CDR2 SYDVKM were looked up in the germline V gene. V ends up 7 bases short and J 5 bases short, with an unmatched junction base count of 13. The count of this clone is one. No cognate antigen has been identified for it. Base qualities are not at hand, and no much larger clone is one base apart. One collaborating source in Seattle enrolled patients during active infection and followed them longitudinally through the course of disease. The collaborating institutions used their own protocols to collect whole blood in K2EDTA tubes. For TCRbeta analysis, collaborator samples were shipped as frozen whole blood, as isolated PBMCs, or as DNA extracted from either sample type. Study-level results and caveats: The quantity of clinical and demographic metadata differed by source and by participant and was supplied without curation.

TCRbeta CDR3 regions were amplified from genomic DNA by means of the immunoSEQ Assay, a bias-controlled multiplex PCR. Concerning the study's data processing: Within the assay, amplification of reference gene primers was used to estimate how many nucleated cells each sample contained. To quantify the absolute abundance of each unique TCRbeta CDR3 rearrangement, sequence reads were collapsed and filtered. For each sample, productive Simpson clonality was calculated as the square root of Simpson's diversity index over productive rearrangements. Entries here come from immuneACCESS through TCRdb and include only in-frame sequences with V and J called. Some clones fail to appear in such tables; in the studies checked, an unresolved V gene covers under half of the shortfall, and the cause of the remainder is unknown. V and J calls and clone size are given by that table; D and trimming were obtained from the DNA. This sample lists about 16,000 clones; approximately 88% were detected once. The top ten constitute approximately 31% of the sample.

The chain uses TRBV28 and TRBJ2-1; 8 middle bases align to TRBD2. This sequence originates from a woman older than 75 with COVID-19, enrolled during active disease. The specimen was peripheral blood. CDR3 protein: CASTILLAERDNEQFF. The DNA sequence is given as TGTGCCAGCACCATCTTACTAGCGGAGCGGGACAATGAGCAGTTCTTC.